The 9 T cell receptor beta chains below all came from one sample that was sequenced in a study of cytomegalovirus exposure and HLA in healthy donors. Primers: 60 Vbeta forward and 13 Jbeta reverse. The repertoire was sequenced with immunoSEQ multiplex PCR; TCRdb's copy has only in-frame clones and lacks some. The sample includes under 200,000 clones, 82% of them seen just once. Sample: PBMCs. Receptors originate from a girl aged 10-17 years in good health and CMV-seropositive.

Concerning this clone: At one end the junction does not follow the germline gene, possibly because of a read error. The identical CDR3 is also encoded by other nucleotide sequences in the sample. The chain employs TRBV28 and TRBJ1-2; D might be TRBD1 (5 bases). The CDR3 totals 14 residues. Germline V gene lookup returns CDR1 MDHEN and CDR2 SYDVKM. The CDR3 DNA is TGTGCTAGCAGGGCCGGTGGGGCAGGGTATGGCTACACCTTC. It specifies CASRAGGAGYGYTF.

This rearrangement joins TRBV5-1 to TRBJ2-7, with TRBD2 matching 12 bases. CDR1 is SGHRS, CDR2 YFSETQ, per germline. This CDR3 has 14 residues. The V gene end was trimmed by 0 bases and the J gene end by 7 bases; junction bases not matched to a gene: 2. The CDR3 bases are TGCGCCAGCAGCTTGGAACTAGCGGGAGGAGAGCAGTACTTC. It specifies CASSLELAGGEQYF.

This sequence joins TRBV29-1 and TRBJ2-5; the match to TRBD1 covers 8 bases. V shed 0 bases, J shed 5 bases, and the junction held 5 bases outside the gene matches. Germline assignment: CDR1 SQVTM and CDR2 ANQGSEA. The CDR3 is 14 residues long. The CDR3 DNA reads as TGCAGCGTTGAAGATCGACAGGGGTACGAGACCCAGTACTTC. This encodes CSVEDRQGYETQYF.

Details on this clone: An end of the junction does not agree with germline; a read error may underlie this. The chain couples TRBV7-9 to TRBJ1-2; TRBD1 aligns across 9 bases. Germline CDR1 reads SEHNR; CDR2 reads FQNEAQ (reference sequence). The CDR3 consists of 16 residues. The CDR3 loop reads CSSSHPQGQGNYGYTF. The DNA for the CDR3 is TGTTCCAGCAGTCACCCCCAGGGACAGGGTAACTATGGCTACACCTTC.

The V call is TRBV7-4, the J call TRBJ1-5; 7 positions agree with TRBD1. Looked up from germline, CDR1 is SGHVT and CDR2 is SQSDAQ. The ends lost 6 bases at V and 0 bases at J; junction bases unmatched: 14. The CDR3 has 18 residues. The CDR3: CASRAPGQSAYSNQPQHF. In DNA, the CDR3 is TGTGCCAGCAGGGCTCCGGGACAGTCGGCGTATAGCAATCAGCCCCAGCATTTT.

The gene calls are TRBV18 and TRBJ2-5; D may be TRBD1 (6 bases). This CDR3 has 14 amino acids. CDR1 is KGHSH and CDR2 is LQKENI in the germline V gene. V lost 3 bases, J lost 4 bases, and 12 bases lay in between. CDR3 nucleotide sequence: TGTGCCAGCTCACCCCTGGACAGCCTAGAGACCCAGTACTTC. Amino acid sequence: CASSPLDSLETQYF.

This clone appeared a few times. This sequence joins TRBV19 and TRBJ2-3; TRBD2 is a possible D gene (7 bases). V lost 1 base and J lost 0, with 11 bases in between. This CDR3 contains 16 residues. In germline, CDR1 is LNHDA, CDR2 SQIVND (reference sequence). This CDR3 is CASSIVAGASTDTQYF. CDR3 in DNA: TGTGCCAGTAGTATAGTTGCGGGGGCAAGCACAGATACGCAGTATTTT.

There are a few counts of this clone. The V and J genes are TRBV27 and TRBJ1-1; 7 bases are shared with TRBD1. The CDR3 totals 13 residues. Germline V gives CDR1 MNHEY, CDR2 SMNVEV (reference sequence). Trimming took 5 bases from V and 9 from J; bases not matched to a gene: 9. CDR3 sequence: CASSPLDRVQAFF. CDR3 DNA sequence: TGTGCCAGCAGTCCCTTAGACAGGGTACAAGCTTTCTTT.

The chain combines TRBV5-4 with TRBJ1-1; no definite D call. CDR1 and CDR2 (germline): SGHNT, YYREEE (reference sequence). With 0 bases removed from V and 6 bases from J, the gap between germline ends came to 9 bases. The CDR3 extends over 13 amino acids. The CDR3 DNA sequence: TGTGCCAGCAGCTTGGCCCAACGGTCTGAAGCTTTCTTT. It translates to CASSLAQRSEAFF.